Listed here is a single TCR beta chain. The antigen it recognizes is unknown. Per-nucleotide qualities are absent, and no much larger clonotype sits a single base away. The cohort was made up of approximately 670 healthy bone marrow donors. Cohort members were all nominally healthy when sampled, although unrecorded immune exposures were likely present. The donor was CMV seronegative and was included in the group of over 300 seronegative cohort members. Every donor gave a peripheral blood sample, and the peripheral blood mononuclear cells from that sample were used for TCR beta sequencing. The Qiagen DNeasy Blood Extraction Kit was used to extract genomic DNA from the blood cell samples. The junction shows trimming of 3 bases on V and 5 bases on J, and the gene matches do not reach 4 bases of it. Via the germline V gene (reference sequence), CDR1 is MNHEY and CDR2 SMNVEV. The CDR3 runs 13 residues from the cysteine to the phenylalanine. Here the CDR3 DNA is all that survives: 39 bases in frame from base 1.

The method behind the library was the immunoSEQ multiplex PCR assay. For the multiplex PCR, a mixture combining 60 forward primers for TCR Vbeta segments and 13 reverse primers for TCR Jbeta segments was used. The CDR3 region of rearranged TCR beta genes was amplified from genomic DNA by a multiplex PCR assay. Amplified TCR beta libraries were sequenced as 87-base-pair reads on the Illumina HiSeq System. As for the original processing: A later analysis counted about 82 million unique TCR beta chains across the 640 or so repertoires, and approximately 11 million of these chains were shared by at least two donors. A nearest-neighbor algorithm error-corrected the raw reads and collapsed the reads into unique sequences, merging closely related sequences to remove PCR and sequencing errors. V, D and J gene segments were assigned by aligning CDR3 sequences to IMGT reference sequences. Each retained sequence needed at least a six-nucleotide match to both a V gene segment and a J gene segment. Rearrangements were classified as productive when the CDR3 lacked stop codons and remained in frame with V and J, and all other rearrangements were classified as non-productive. CDR3 was defined according to IMGT convention as the region running from the second conserved V-encoded cysteine to the conserved J-encoded phenylalanine. In an earlier analysis of approximately 590 of the donors, sequences lacking an unambiguous match to a single V gene segment were excluded. An earlier analysis of some 500 of the donors classified V segments as functional when productive rearrangements were above 56.7% and as segregating when the standard deviation between donors was above 5%. A statistical classification framework was built to diagnose cytomegalovirus status from the catalog of TCR beta chain sequences. In a later analysis, V and J genes were assigned by comparing TCR nucleotide sequences against IMGT/GENE-DB human TR gene sequences. A later analysis assigned CDR3 sequences and most-parsimonious VDJ recombination scenarios with the TCRdist pipeline. In a later analysis, each TCR beta chain was defined by its CDR3 amino acid sequence together with its V-gene family, and reads lacking a unique V-gene family were excluded. In a later analysis, 500 to 700 highly shared, low-generation-probability nucleotide sequences were removed to address suspected cross-contamination and a sequencing artifact. A later analysis calculated a clonal expansion index for each public chain from normalized within-repertoire ranks of inferred template counts. In a later analysis, generation probabilities were computed using a VDJ recombination model fitted to out-of-frame rearrangements, and the results were checked against IGoR. A later analysis scored TCR-TCR, TCR-HLA and TCR-CMV co-occurrence with hypergeometric tests, applying a repertoire-size bias correction to TCR pairs. False discovery rates were estimated in a later analysis by permuting HLA or CMV assignments 20 times. In a later analysis, co-occurring TCRs were grouped using DBSCAN, and TCRdist sequence similarity was added for clustering within HLA-allele-positive subsets. Repertoires with fewer than 30,000 or more than 120,000 public chains were left out of co-occurrence clustering, as were a handful of repertoires with anomalous nucleotide sharing. The table comes from immuneACCESS by way of TCRdb, which keeps in-frame sequences with V and J called. Part of the clones is missing from these tables; in studies checked, under half for an unresolved V gene and the rest for unknown reasons. For V, J and clone size, that table is used; D and trimming come from the DNA. Across this sample there are 100,000 to 150,000 clones, with approximately 80% seen only once. The top ten clonotypes cover about 1.5% of the sample.

This sample is part of a study of cytomegalovirus exposure and HLA in healthy donors listed by TCRdb under 2017. Study-wide context: In an earlier analysis of some 610 of the donors, 250 to 350 Gb of sequence data and 90 million to 130 million unique TCR beta sequences from 150 million to 200 million T cells were reported. An early release that covered about 640 HLA-typed donors contained approximately 290 gigabases of sequencing data and 85 million to 100 million unique TCR sequences. The genetic ancestry cluster associated with self-reported Caucasian donors included over 80% of the 350 to 500 genotyped donors. The study aimed to test whether cataloging public T cell receptors could reveal signatures of past pathogen exposure. Using immunosequencing, the study profiled T cell repertoires from 666 subjects and related those repertoires to cytomegalovirus serostatus. Besides the first cohort of hundreds of subjects, a separate validation cohort made up of around 120 different subjects was used. High-throughput TCR immunosequencing, statistical association of individual TCRs with disease status, and machine learning were combined to predict cytomegalovirus infection status. A later analysis re-analyzed previously published TCR beta repertoires from roughly 600 donors and added high-resolution HLA genotyping to study TCR occurrence patterns. Rather than drawing on any new phenotypic data, the later analysis identified candidate immune exposures from TCR beta sequences and the way those sequences occurred across donors. In an earlier analysis of 550 to 700 of the donors, high-throughput TCR beta sequencing was used to judge whether each TCR beta V gene segment behaved as functional or pseudogenic. Donor age, sex, ethnicity and CMV serostatus were collected together with the repertoire data. A later genetic analysis used genome-wide SNP genotypes for about 55% of the 666 donors, treating that subset as a discovery cohort. All discovery cohort repertoires had been generated on a single sequencing platform. HLA typing included class I and class II loci at four-digit resolution. The number of donors typed differed by locus, with roughly 629-640 for A, B, C, DRB1 and DQB1, more than 500 for DQA1, under 610 for DPA1, and over 400 for DPB1. Four to six DR-DQ haplotypes were handled as single units for association and clustering because linkage in the cohort was strong. Among 398 genotyped donors of the cohort, an average of approximately 240,000 unique TCR beta nucleotide sequences were sequenced per donor, roughly 18% of them non-productive. What the authors observed across the whole study: In an earlier analysis of several hundred of the donors, most TCR beta V segments were observed in productive rearrangements about 87% or about 30% of the time, broadly matching IMGT annotations. The classifier was reported to diagnose cytomegalovirus status with high specificity and sensitivity in both the original cohort and the validation cohort. In vitro tests confirmed that three of the cytomegalovirus-associated TCR beta chains recognize cytomegalovirus antigens. Because the 87-base-pair reads could not distinguish some IMGT-functional V segments, including TRBV6-2 and TRBV6-3, those segments were excluded. A later analysis reported that several top co-occurrence clusters appeared linked to parvovirus B19, influenza, CMV and Epstein-Barr virus. A later analysis associated 16,951 TCR beta sequences with specific HLA alleles at a false discovery rate of 0.05. A further reported finding was that TCR beta sequences accurately predicted the HLA-A and HLA-B alleles for most subjects in the first cohort. In a later genetic analysis, fewer N-insertions in productive TCRs were reported among donors in an Asian-associated ancestry cluster than the roughly 640-donor mean. In a later analysis, TCR association rates were found to vary across HLA loci, with the most associated TCRs seen for DRB1 alleles and the fewest for HLA-C alleles. The sequencing pipeline was judged likely to have produced a cluster of highly shared sequence variants as a technical artifact. This cohort had only TCR beta chains sequenced, and the lack of alpha or paired-chain data limited which features could be detected. While some public TCRs were present in many individuals, most TCR sequences turned up only very rarely across donors. In a later genetic analysis, a missense DCLRE1C variant was associated with V-gene and J-gene trimming of TCR beta chains, and the association was replicated in an independent cohort. Assigning TCR associations to individual alleles was difficult when HLA alleles, especially DR and DQ, strongly co-occurred. In the study, approximately 160 TCR beta chains were listed as associated with cytomegalovirus. A later analysis found that HLA-associated TCR beta chains were more clonally expanded and had lower generation probabilities than equally common non-associated chains. The authors suggested that the approach could potentially be generalized to other disease states and immunological phenotypes. Linkage disequilibrium might explain the correlated functional status among segregating V segments, but an unknown experimental factor could not be ruled out. For the cohort, immune exposure information was limited to CMV serostatus. Because counts were too low, 15 to 20 rarely observed V segments, including chromosome 9 orphons, were left out of the earlier analysis of several hundred of the donors. Because HLA typing was missing for some donors at each locus, association tests included only the typed subset. A later analysis found that most CMV-associated TCR beta chains appeared HLA-restricted, with HLA associations seemingly driven largely by CMV exposure. Presence/absence analyses assumed roughly uniform sequencing depth across donors, an assumption that may not hold.

The sequenced sample consisted of PBMCs. The V and J genes are TRBV27 and TRBJ2-7; TRBD1 lines up with 7 middle nucleotides. This TCR was recovered from a woman aged 18-29 years in good health and CMV-seronegative. The nucleotides are TGTGCCAGCAGTTTCGCAGGGGGTAACGAGCAGTACTTC. This codes for CASSFAGGNEQYF.